What follows are 31 T cell receptor beta chains derived from one specimen sequenced in a study of cytomegalovirus exposure and HLA in healthy donors. PCR involved 60 Vbeta and 13 Jbeta primers. The repertoire was sequenced with immunoSEQ multiplex PCR; TCRdb's copy has only in-frame clones and lacks some. The sample lists about 31,000 clones, more than 60% occurring once. The sample was PBMCs. These receptors came from a man between 50 and 59 years old in good health and CMV-seropositive.

The chain couples TRBV7-6 to TRBJ1-3, with 10 bases lining up with TRBD1. This CDR3 spans 14 amino acids. Trimming at V came to 5 bases and at J to 4 bases, leaving 2 bases not matched to a gene. Germline V gene lookup returns CDR1 SGHVS and CDR2 FNYEAQ. The CDR3 sequence: CASSQTGGGNTIYF. DNA of the CDR3: TGTGCCAGCAGCCAGACAGGGGGCGGAAACACCATATATTTT.

The chain is built from TRBV7-9 and TRBJ1-2, with D perhaps matching TRBD1 (5 bases). Germline V lookup: CDR1 SEHNR, CDR2 FQNEAQ (reference sequence). Trimming cost V 5 bases and J 4 bases, with 8 bases left between them. The CDR3 extends over 12 amino acids. CDR3 protein: CASSGGSYGYTF. CDR3 bases: TGTGCCAGCAGCGGGGGGAGCTATGGCTACACCTTC.

V is TRBV7-8 and J is TRBJ2-5, with 7 bases aligning to TRBD2. This CDR3 has 15 amino acids. Losses at the gene ends were 5 bases for V and 2 bases for J; bases not matched to a gene: 8. The germline V gene encodes CDR1 SGHVS and CDR2 FQNEAQ. CDR3 DNA: TGTGCCAGCAGCGGGGGGGTCTGGAATCAAGAGACCCAGTACTTC. Translating gives CASSGGVWNQETQYF. The variable domain in full, completed from reference TRBV7-8 and TRBJ2-5, reads GAGVSQSPRYKVAKRGQDVALRCDPISGHVSLFWYQQALGQGPEFLTYFQNEAQLDKSGLPSDRFFAERPEGSVSTLKIQRTQQEDSAVYLCASSGGVWNQETQYFGPGTRLLVL.

This clone was counted only a few times. The rearrangement links TRBV10-2 to TRBJ1-1; TRBD1 is a possible D gene (6 bases). This CDR3 comprises 11 residues. Trimming took 6 bases from V and 13 from J, leaving 15 bases between them. Germline CDR1 is WSHSY and CDR2 is SAAADI. The CDR3 DNA sequence: TGCGCCAGCAGACAGGGCTTATTGATTTTCTTT. Its translation is CASRQGLLIFF.

V gene TRBV7-2 combines with J gene TRBJ2-5, with D perhaps matching TRBD2 (6 bases). Trimming removed 5 bases at V and 5 bases at J, with 21 bases between. This CDR3 has 16 amino acids. Germline V CDR1 and CDR2: SGHTA, FQGNSA. CDR3 region: CASSELAAGGYETQYF. CDR3 DNA sequence: TGTGCCAGCAGCGAACTCGCAGCCGGGGGTTACGAGACCCAGTACTTC.

The chain employs TRBV4-2 and TRBJ2-1, with 14 nucleotides matching TRBD2. Germline-derived CDR1 and CDR2 are LGHNA and YNFKEQ. The CDR3 extends over 17 amino acids. The trim removed 3 bases at V and 8 bases at J, leaving 9 bases unmatched. The CDR3 loop is CASSQDGLAGGVDEQFF. In DNA form, the CDR3 reads TGTGCCAGCAGCCAGGATGGACTAGCGGGAGGTGTCGATGAGCAGTTCTTC.

This clone is categorized as medium-sized. V gene TRBV10-3 combines with J gene TRBJ2-7, with 7 bases lining up with TRBD1. CDR1 and CDR2 (germline): ENHRY, SYGVKD. This CDR3 region has 14 residues. Trimming took 6 bases from V and 3 from J; bases not matched to a gene: 8. The CDR3 loop is CAIRGQSLLYEQYF. In nucleotides, the CDR3 is TGTGCCATCAGGGGACAGAGTCTCCTCTACGAGCAGTACTTC.

V and J are TRBV2 and TRBJ1-5, with 7 bases identical to TRBD1. CDR3 length: 15 amino acids. CDR1 is SNHLY and CDR2 is FYNNEI in the germline V gene. V gave up 3 bases and J gave up 6 bases; unmatched junction bases: 8. As DNA, the CDR3 is TGTGCCAGCAGTGAGGGGACAGTTGGCGTTCAGCCCCAGCATTTT. It specifies CASSEGTVGVQPQHF. Together with reference TRBV2 and TRBJ1-5, the CDR3 gives the full variable domain: EPEVTQTPSHQVTQMGQEVILRCVPISNHLYFYWYRQILGQKVEFLVSFYNNEISEKSEIFDDQFSVERPDGSNFTLKIRSTKLEDSAMYFCASSEGTVGVQPQHFGDGTRLSIL.

The chain recombines TRBV11-1 with TRBJ2-7, with D uncertain. V lost 1 base and J lost 3, with 7 bases in between. Germline loops: CDR1 SGHAT, CDR2 FQDESV (reference sequence). This CDR3 has 13 amino acids. CDR3 coding DNA: TGTGCCAGCAGCTTAGTATACAGCTACGAGCAGTACTTC. Its protein product is CASSLVYSYEQYF.

In its sample, this clone was seen once. This chain uses TRBV7-6 with TRBJ2-5; TRBD2 might be the D (6 bases). V was trimmed by 5 bases and J by 1 base, leaving 11 bases between them. Germline V gene lookup returns CDR1 SGHVS and CDR2 FNYEAQ. The CDR3 has 14 amino acids. CDR3 loop: CASSPGLIQETQYF. DNA for the CDR3: TGTGCCAGCAGCCCCGGACTAATCCAAGAGACCCAGTACTTC.

This rearrangement joins TRBV5-8 to TRBJ1-1; 8 bases align to TRBD1. V shed 4 bases, J shed 5 bases, and the junction held 13 bases outside the gene matches. Germline lookup yields CDR1 SGHTS and CDR2 YDEGEE. The length of the CDR3 is 16 residues. The CDR3 loop is CASSPRTGRGRTEAFF. CDR3 in DNA: TGTGCCAGCAGCCCGCGGACAGGGCGAGGGAGAACTGAAGCTTTCTTT.

The chain recombines TRBV7-9 with TRBJ2-1; possible D gene TRBD2, 6 bases. V lost 2 bases, J lost 9 bases, and 11 bases lay in between. CDR1 and CDR2 (germline): SEHNR, FQNEAQ (reference sequence). This CDR3 region has 13 residues. The CDR3: CASSLRDGGEQFF. The CDR3 bases are TGTGCCAGCAGCTTACGGGACGGGGGTGAGCAGTTCTTC.

This clone is a singleton in its sample. The chain is built from TRBV6-5 and TRBJ1-5, with D tentatively TRBD1 (6 bases). V shed 6 bases and J shed 6 bases, with 15 bases lying between them. CDR3 length: 14 amino acids. CDR1 and CDR2 (germline): MNHEY, SVGAGI. The CDR3 region is CASRGAGRRQPQHF. For the CDR3, the DNA is TGTGCCAGCAGGGGGGCAGGCCGGCGTCAGCCCCAGCATTTT.

The DNA of the CDR3 is TGTGCCAGCAGTTTCAGGGGCTACACTGAAGCTTTCTTT. This encodes CASSFRGYTEAFF. The chain combines TRBV27 with TRBJ1-1; D possibly corresponds to TRBD1 (6 bases). The CDR3 runs to 13 residues. The germline V gene has CDR1 MNHEY and CDR2 SMNVEV (reference sequence). V was trimmed by 3 bases and J by 3 bases, leaving 8 bases between them.

The chain joins TRBV5-4 to TRBJ2-5; tentatively, D is TRBD1 (5 bases). From germline, CDR1 is SGHNT and CDR2 YYREEE (reference sequence). The CDR3 has 13 amino acids. Trimming pared 0 bases from V and 5 bases from J, leaving 8 bases between. The CDR3 nucleotides are TGTGCCAGCAGCTTGGAGGGGAAGGAGACCCAGTACTTC. Translation gives CASSLEGKETQYF. Supplemented by reference TRBV5-4 and TRBJ2-5, the full variable domain reads ETGVTQSPTHLIKTRGQQVTLRCSSQSGHNTVSWYQQALGQGPQFIFQYYREEENGRGNFPPRFSGLQFPNYSSELNVNALELDDSALYLCASSLEGKETQYFGPGTRLLVL.

The chain has TRBV4-1 and TRBJ2-7; D unclear. Between the trimmed V and J ends, which lost 5 bases and 2 bases, there was a span of 22 bases. The CDR3 covers 17 residues. Germline V gene lookup returns CDR1 MGHRA and CDR2 YSYEKL. This CDR3 reads CASSSPRSSRATYEQYF. CDR3 bases: TGCGCCAGCAGCTCCCCCCGTAGCTCCCGAGCGACCTACGAGCAGTACTTC.

The chain links TRBV5-5 to TRBJ1-1; the match to TRBD1 covers 7 bases. Germline assignment: CDR1 SGHKS and CDR2 YYEKEE (reference sequence). V was pared by 6 bases and J by 3 bases, with 5 bases of the junction left unmatched. CDR3 length: 13 residues. The CDR3 DNA sequence: TGTGCCAGCAACCGACAGGGATACACTGAAGCTTTCTTT. Translated: CASNRQGYTEAFF. The entire variable domain, with the rest obtained from reference TRBV5-5 and TRBJ1-1, is as follows: DAGVTQSPTHLIKTRGQQVTLRCSPISGHKSVSWYQQVLGQGPQFIFQYYEKEERGRGNFPDRFSARQFPNYSSELNVNALLLGDSALYLCASNRQGYTEAFFGQGTRLTVV.

This clone was found a few times. The chain links TRBV7-9 to TRBJ2-2; possible D gene TRBD1, 5 bases. Germline-derived CDR1 and CDR2 are SEHNR and FQNEAQ (reference sequence). V was pared by 3 bases and J by 8 bases, with 10 bases between. The length of the CDR3 is 13 residues. CDR3 sequence: CASSFTSGGELFF. CDR3 DNA sequence: TGTGCCAGCAGCTTTACTTCAGGGGGGGAGCTGTTTTTT.

The chain uses TRBV6-1 and TRBJ1-5; D perhaps matches TRBD1 (6 bases). Trimming removed 0 bases at V and 7 bases at J, with 13 bases between. The CDR3 runs 15 residues. Germline CDR1 MNHNS, CDR2 SASEGT. The CDR3 region is CASSEARGGRQPQHF. CDR3 nucleotide sequence: TGTGCCAGCAGTGAAGCAAGGGGGGGCAGGCAGCCCCAGCATTTT.

The chain joins TRBV6-5 to TRBJ2-7; unclear D gene. CDR3 size: 15 residues. Germline values: CDR1 MNHEY, CDR2 SVGAGI. The V end was cut by 8 bases, the J end by 3 bases, with 20 bases between. CDR3 protein: CASQESTGILYEQYF. The CDR3 DNA reads as TGTGCCAGCCAAGAATCGACTGGAATACTCTACGAGCAGTACTTC.

CDR3: CASRLDWSSYEQYF. The CDR3 DNA follows: TGTGCCAGCAGACTCGACTGGAGCTCCTACGAGCAGTACTTC. The chain has TRBV11-2 and TRBJ2-7; D is undetermined. The germline V gene encodes CDR1 SGHAT and CDR2 FQNNGV. The CDR3 has 14 residues. Between the trimmed V and J ends, which lost 6 bases and 0 bases, there was a span of 12 bases.

Only a few counts were recorded for this clone. The chain carries TRBV5-4 and TRBJ2-5; 13 nucleotides align to TRBD2. V shed 0 bases, J shed 4 bases, and the junction held 9 bases outside the gene matches. The CDR3 length is 18 residues. CDR1 and CDR2 (germline): SGHNT, YYREEE (reference sequence). In DNA, the CDR3 is TGTGCCAGCAGCTTGGTGGGGACTAGCGGGGAGGTGCGAGAGACCCAGTACTTC. It codes for CASSLVGTSGEVRETQYF.

This chain uses TRBV6-1 with TRBJ1-1, with D perhaps TRBD1 (5 bases). This CDR3 region has 14 residues. Between the trimmed V and J ends, which lost 10 bases and 6 bases, there was a span of 21 bases. CDR1 and CDR2 from the germline V gene are MNHNS and SASEGT. The CDR3 loop reads CATKGTKALAEAFF. The DNA of the CDR3 is TGTGCCACCAAAGGGACTAAGGCTTTGGCTGAAGCTTTCTTT.

This chain links TRBV7-2 with TRBJ2-5; tentative D call: TRBD1 (6 bases). V gave up 5 bases and J gave up 7 bases, with 17 bases separating them. Germline V CDR1 and CDR2: SGHTA, FQGNSA. This CDR3 comprises 14 residues. CDR3 residues: CASSQTRGRATQYF. The DNA for the CDR3 is TGTGCCAGCAGCCAGACCAGGGGAAGGGCGACCCAGTACTTC.

The chain links TRBV7-8 to TRBJ1-5; D may be TRBD1 (5 bases). There are 14 residues in the CDR3. V lost 4 bases, J lost 7 bases, and 14 bases lay in between. CDR1 is SGHVS, CDR2 FQNEAQ, per germline. CDR3 nucleotides: TGTGCCAGCAGCTCCCGGGACTCGCTACAGCCCCAGCATTTT. As protein: CASSSRDSLQPQHF.

There are a few counts of this clone. The chain uses TRBV2 and TRBJ2-6, with D unclear. CDR1 is SNHLY, CDR2 FYNNEI, per germline. The V gene lost 6 bases and the J gene lost 0 bases, with 9 bases spanning the gap. The length of the CDR3 is 15 residues. CDR3 amino acids: CASSSGFSGANVLTF. Written as DNA, the CDR3 is TGTGCCAGCAGCTCCGGGTTCTCTGGGGCCAACGTCCTGACTTTC.

This clone was detected a few times. This chain joins TRBV2 and TRBJ1-6; unclear D gene. This CDR3 has 13 amino acids. V gave up 8 bases and J gave up 5 bases, with 10 bases separating them. CDR1 and CDR2 from the germline V gene are SNHLY and FYNNEI. CDR3 protein: CASGRADNSPLHF. The CDR3 DNA follows: TGTGCCAGCGGGAGAGCCGATAATTCACCCCTCCACTTT.

V is TRBV5-6 and J is TRBJ1-2; possible D gene TRBD1, 6 bases. The CDR3 sequence is 14 residues long. Germline lookup yields CDR1 SGHDT and CDR2 YYEEEE. Trimming pared 4 bases from V and 4 bases from J, leaving 14 bases between. The CDR3 here is CASSGEQGVYGYTF. DNA for the CDR3: TGTGCCAGCAGCGGAGAACAGGGAGTCTATGGCTACACCTTC.

This chain connects TRBV6-1 to TRBJ2-7, with D hard to call. The CDR3 consists of 15 residues. V was pared by 4 bases and J by 3 bases, with 16 bases between. CDR1 MNHNS and CDR2 SASEGT come from the germline V gene. In nucleotides, the CDR3 is TGTGCCAGCAGTGGATATATCAGTTCGCACTACGAGCAGTACTTC. Protein product: CASSGYISSHYEQYF.

J is TRBJ2-1 and V is TRBV15; 10 bases agree with TRBD2. Germline CDR1 LNHNV, CDR2 YYDKDF (reference sequence). The CDR3 consists of 15 residues. J was trimmed by 8 bases and V by 5 bases; bases with no gene match: 9. CDR3 DNA sequence: TGTGCCACCAGCGCTGGACTAGCGGCAGAGTATGAGCAGTTCTTC. Amino acids: CATSAGLAAEYEQFF.

This clone was recorded once. The rearrangement uses TRBV30 and TRBJ1-2, with D hard to call. V was shortened by 8 bases and J by 4 bases, with 14 bases between the two germline ends. The CDR3 contains 12 residues. Per germline, CDR1 GTSNPN and CDR2 SVGIG (reference sequence). The CDR3 reads CAAVFIGYGYTF. The CDR3 nucleotides read TGTGCCGCGGTGTTTATAGGCTATGGCTACACCTTC.